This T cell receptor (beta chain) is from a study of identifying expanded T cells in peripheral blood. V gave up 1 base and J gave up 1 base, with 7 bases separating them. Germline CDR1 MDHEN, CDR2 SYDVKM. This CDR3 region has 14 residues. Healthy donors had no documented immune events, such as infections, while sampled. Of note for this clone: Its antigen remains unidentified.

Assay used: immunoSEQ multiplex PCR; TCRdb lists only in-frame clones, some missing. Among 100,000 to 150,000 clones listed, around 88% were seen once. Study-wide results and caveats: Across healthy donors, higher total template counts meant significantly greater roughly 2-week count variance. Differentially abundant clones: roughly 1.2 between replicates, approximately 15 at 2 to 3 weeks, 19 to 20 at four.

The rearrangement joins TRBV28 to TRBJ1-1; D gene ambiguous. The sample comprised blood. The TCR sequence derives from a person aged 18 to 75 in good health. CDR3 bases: TGTGCCAGCAGTTTATTGTGGAAGAACACTGAAGCTTTCTTT. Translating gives CASSLLWKNTEAFF.